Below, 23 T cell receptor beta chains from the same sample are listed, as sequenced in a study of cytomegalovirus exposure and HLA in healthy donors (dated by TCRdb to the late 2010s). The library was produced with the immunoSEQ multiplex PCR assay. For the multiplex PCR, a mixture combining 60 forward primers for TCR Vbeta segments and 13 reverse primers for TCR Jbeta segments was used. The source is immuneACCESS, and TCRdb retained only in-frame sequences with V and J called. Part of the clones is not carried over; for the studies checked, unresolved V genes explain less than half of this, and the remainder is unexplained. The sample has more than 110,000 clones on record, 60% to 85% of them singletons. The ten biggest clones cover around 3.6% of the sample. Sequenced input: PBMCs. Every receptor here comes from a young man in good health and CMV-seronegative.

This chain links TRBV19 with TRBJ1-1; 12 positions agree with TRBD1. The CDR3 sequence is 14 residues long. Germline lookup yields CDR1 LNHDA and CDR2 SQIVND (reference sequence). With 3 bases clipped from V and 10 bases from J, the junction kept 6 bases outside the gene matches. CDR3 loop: CASSIQGQGARAFF. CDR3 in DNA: TGTGCCAGTAGTATTCAGGGACAGGGGGCTCGAGCTTTCTTT.

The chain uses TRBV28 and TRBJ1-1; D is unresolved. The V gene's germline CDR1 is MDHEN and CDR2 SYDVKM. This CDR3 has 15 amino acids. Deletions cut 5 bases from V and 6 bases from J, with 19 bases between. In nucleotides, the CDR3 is TGTGCCAGCAGTCCTCGCGGGCCTCGGAAGGCTGAAGCTTTCTTT. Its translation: CASSPRGPRKAEAFF. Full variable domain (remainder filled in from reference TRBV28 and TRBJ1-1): DVKVTQSSRYLVKRTGEKVFLECVQDMDHENMFWYRQDPGLGLRLIYFSYDVKMKEKGDIPEGYSVSREKKERFSLILESASTNQTSMYLCASSPRGPRKAEAFFGQGTRLTVV.

The CDR3 DNA sequence: TGTGCCAGCAGTGGGGGGAGGGCTACAGATACGCAGTATTTT. Amino acid sequence: CASSGGRATDTQYF. The V call is TRBV2, the J call TRBJ2-3, with TRBD2 identical over 7 bases. Looked up from germline, CDR1 is SNHLY and CDR2 is FYNNEI. Trimming removed 4 bases from V and 3 bases from J; junction bases left unmatched: 4. This CDR3 comprises 14 residues.

In DNA form, the CDR3 reads TGCGCCAGCAGCCCGGATTTACTAGCGGGAGTCTACGAGCAGTACTTC. It codes for CASSPDLLAGVYEQYF. The rearrangement links TRBV5-1 to TRBJ2-7, with 11 bases fitting TRBD2. The CDR3 has 16 residues. Germline V CDR1 and CDR2: SGHRS, YFSETQ. V dropped 4 bases and J dropped 3; count of bases not matched to a gene: 9.

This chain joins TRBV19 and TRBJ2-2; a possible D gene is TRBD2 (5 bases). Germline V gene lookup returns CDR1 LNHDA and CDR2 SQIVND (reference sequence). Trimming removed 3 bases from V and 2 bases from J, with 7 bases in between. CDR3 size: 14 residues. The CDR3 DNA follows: TGTGCCAGTAGTATCCGGGATAACACCGGGGAGCTGTTTTTT. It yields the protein CASSIRDNTGELFF.

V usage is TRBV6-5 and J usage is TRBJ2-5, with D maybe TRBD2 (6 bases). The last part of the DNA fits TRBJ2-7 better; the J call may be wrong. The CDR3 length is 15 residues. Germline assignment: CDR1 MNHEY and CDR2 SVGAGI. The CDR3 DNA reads TGTGCCAGCAGTTACTCGGCGGAGGGGCTACTCGAGCAGTACTTC. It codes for CASSYSAEGLLEQYF.

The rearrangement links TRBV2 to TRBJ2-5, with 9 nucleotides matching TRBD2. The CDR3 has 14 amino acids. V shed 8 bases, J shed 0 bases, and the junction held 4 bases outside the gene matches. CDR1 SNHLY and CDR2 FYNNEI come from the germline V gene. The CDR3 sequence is CASAASGNQETQYF. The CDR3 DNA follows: TGTGCCAGCGCAGCTAGCGGGAACCAAGAGACCCAGTACTTC.

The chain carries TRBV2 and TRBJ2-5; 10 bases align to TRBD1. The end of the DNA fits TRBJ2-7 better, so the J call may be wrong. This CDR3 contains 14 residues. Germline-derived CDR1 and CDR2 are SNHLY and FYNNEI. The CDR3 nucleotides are TGTGCCAGCAGTGAAGGGACAGGGGGGCCCGAGCAGTACTTC. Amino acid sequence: CASSEGTGGPEQYF.

For the CDR3, the DNA is TGTGCCAGCAGCAAGCAGGCGGATCCATCGCAGGGCTTGAACCAGCCCCAGCATTTT. As protein: CASSKQADPSQGLNQPQHF. This rearrangement joins TRBV21-1 to TRBJ1-5; TRBD1 was called by the table and not checked on the DNA. TRBV21-1 is classified as a pseudogene. CDR3 size: 19 residues.

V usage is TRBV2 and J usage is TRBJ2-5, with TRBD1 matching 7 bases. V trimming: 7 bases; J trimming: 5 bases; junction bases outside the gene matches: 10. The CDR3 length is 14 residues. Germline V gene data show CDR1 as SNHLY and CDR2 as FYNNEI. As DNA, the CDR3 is TGTGCCAGCAAGCCGACAGGGTTGGGGGAGACCCAGTACTTC. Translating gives CASKPTGLGETQYF.

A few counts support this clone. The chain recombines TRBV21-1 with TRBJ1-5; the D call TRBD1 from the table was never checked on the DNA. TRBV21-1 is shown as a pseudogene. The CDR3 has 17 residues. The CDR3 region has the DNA TGTGCCAGCAGCAAAGCGCACTCAGGGGCGCCGGAACAGCCCCAGCATTTT. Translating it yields CASSKAHSGAPEQPQHF.

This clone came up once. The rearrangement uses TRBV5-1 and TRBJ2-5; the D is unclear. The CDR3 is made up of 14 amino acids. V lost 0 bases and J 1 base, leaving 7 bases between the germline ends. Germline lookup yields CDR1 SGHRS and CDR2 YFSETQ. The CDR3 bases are TGCGCCAGCAGCTTGGTTCCCAGCCAAGAGACCCAGTACTTC. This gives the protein CASSLVPSQETQYF.

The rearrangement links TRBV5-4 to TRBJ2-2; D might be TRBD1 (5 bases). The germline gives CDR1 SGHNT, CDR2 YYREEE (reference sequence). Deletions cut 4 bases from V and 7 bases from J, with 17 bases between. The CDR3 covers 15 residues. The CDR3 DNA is TGTGCCAGCAGCCGGGTCCAGGGTGTAAGCGGGGAGCTGTTTTTT. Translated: CASSRVQGVSGELFF.

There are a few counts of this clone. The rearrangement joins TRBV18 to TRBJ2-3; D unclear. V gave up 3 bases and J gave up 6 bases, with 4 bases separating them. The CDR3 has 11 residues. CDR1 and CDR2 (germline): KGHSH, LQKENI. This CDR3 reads CASSPRDTQYF. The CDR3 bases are TGTGCCAGCTCACCCCGGGATACGCAGTATTTT.

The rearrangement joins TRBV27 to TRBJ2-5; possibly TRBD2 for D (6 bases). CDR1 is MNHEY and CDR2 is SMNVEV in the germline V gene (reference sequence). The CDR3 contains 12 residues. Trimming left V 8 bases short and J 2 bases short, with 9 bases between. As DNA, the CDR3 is TGTGCCAGCGGGGCGGGACAAGAGACCCAGTACTTC. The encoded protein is CASGAGQETQYF.

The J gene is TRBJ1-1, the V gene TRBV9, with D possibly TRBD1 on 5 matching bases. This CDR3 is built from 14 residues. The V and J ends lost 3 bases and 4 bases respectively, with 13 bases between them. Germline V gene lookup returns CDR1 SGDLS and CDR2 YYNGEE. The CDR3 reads CASSDRGDFTEAFF. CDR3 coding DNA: TGTGCCAGCAGCGACCGGGGGGATTTCACTGAAGCTTTCTTT.

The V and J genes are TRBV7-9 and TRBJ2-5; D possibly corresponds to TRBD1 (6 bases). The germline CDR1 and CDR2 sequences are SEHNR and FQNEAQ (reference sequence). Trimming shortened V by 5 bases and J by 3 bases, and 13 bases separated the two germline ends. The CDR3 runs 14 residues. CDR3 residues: CASSATGYEETQYF. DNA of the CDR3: TGTGCCAGCAGCGCAACAGGGTACGAAGAGACCCAGTACTTC.

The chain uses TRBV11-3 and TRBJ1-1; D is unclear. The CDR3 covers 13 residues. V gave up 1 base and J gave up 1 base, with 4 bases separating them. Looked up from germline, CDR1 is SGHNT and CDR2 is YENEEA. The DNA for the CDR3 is TGTGCCAGCAGCTTAGGAGCGAACACTGAAGCTTTCTTT. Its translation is CASSLGANTEAFF.

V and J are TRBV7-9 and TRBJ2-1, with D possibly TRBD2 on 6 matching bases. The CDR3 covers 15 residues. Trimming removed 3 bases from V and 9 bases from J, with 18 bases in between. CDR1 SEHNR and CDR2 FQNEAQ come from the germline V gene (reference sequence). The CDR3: CASSFAGRLVGEQFF. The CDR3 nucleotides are TGTGCCAGCAGCTTTGCGGGGAGGTTGGTTGGTGAGCAGTTCTTC. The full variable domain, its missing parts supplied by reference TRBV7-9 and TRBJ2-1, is DTGVSQNPRHKITKRGQNVTFRCDPISEHNRLYWYRQTLGQGPEFLTYFQNEAQLEKSRLLSDRFSAERPKGSFSTLEIQRTEQGDSAMYLCASSFAGRLVGEQFFGPGTRLTVL.

In DNA, the CDR3 is TGTGCCAGCAGCCAAGGGAGACTAGCGGGAAATTACAATGAGCAGTTCTTC. This gives the protein CASSQGRLAGNYNEQFF. The chain employs TRBV4-2 and TRBJ2-1; 11 bases are shared with TRBD2. Per the germline V gene, CDR1 is LGHNA and CDR2 is YNFKEQ. Trimming at V came to 1 base and at J to 4 bases, leaving 6 bases not matched to a gene. The CDR3 runs 17 residues.

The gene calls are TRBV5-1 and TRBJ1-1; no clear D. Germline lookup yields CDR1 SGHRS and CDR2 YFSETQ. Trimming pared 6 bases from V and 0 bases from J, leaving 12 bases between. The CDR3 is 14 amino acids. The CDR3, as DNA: TGCGCCAGCAAATCGTATCAGGTGAACACTGAAGCTTTCTTT. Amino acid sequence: CASKSYQVNTEAFF. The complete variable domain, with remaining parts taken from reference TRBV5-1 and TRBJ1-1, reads KAGVTQTPRYLIKTRGQQVTLSCSPISGHRSVSWYQQTPGQGLQFLFEYFSETQRNKGNFPGRFSGRQFSNSRSEMNVSTLELGDSALYLCASKSYQVNTEAFFGQGTRLTVV.

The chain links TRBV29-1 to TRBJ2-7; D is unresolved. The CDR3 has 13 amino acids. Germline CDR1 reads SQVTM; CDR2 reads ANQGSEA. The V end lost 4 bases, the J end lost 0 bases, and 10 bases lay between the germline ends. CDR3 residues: CSVVVRHSYEQYF. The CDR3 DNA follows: TGCAGCGTTGTAGTCCGTCACTCCTACGAGCAGTACTTC.

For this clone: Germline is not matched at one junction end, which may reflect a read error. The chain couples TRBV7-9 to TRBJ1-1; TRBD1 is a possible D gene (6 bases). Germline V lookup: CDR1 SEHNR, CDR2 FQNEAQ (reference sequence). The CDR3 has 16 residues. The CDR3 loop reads CSSSQLGTLMNTEAFF. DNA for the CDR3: TGTTCCAGCAGCCAACTAGGGACATTGATGAACACTGAAGCTTTCTTT.